The clone carrying this T cell receptor beta chain was found once. What it binds is not known. V lost 3 bases, J lost 2 bases, and 10 bases lay in between. Per germline, CDR1 GTSNPN and CDR2 SVGIG (reference sequence). The CDR3 is 13 amino acids. TCRdb's table, derived via immunoSEQ multiplex PCR, lists solely in-frame clones and lacks some. The sample holds approximately 33,000 clones; about 80% are singletons and the top ten take approximately 19%. The data originate from a study of graft-versus-host responses after intestinal transplantation. Findings and caveats of the study: GvH clones appeared in recipient marrow, some first in ileum or blood.

The source is a human donor who received an intestinal transplant. The input for sequencing was unstimulated CD8+ T cells sorted from spleen or lymph node cells, taken before intestinal transplant. The V call is TRBV30, the J call TRBJ1-2; D unresolved. CDR3 loop: CAWSPRGNYGYTF. The CDR3 nucleotides read TGTGCCTGGAGCCCCCGGGGAAACTATGGCTACACCTTC.